This is a list of T cell receptor beta chains from one sample in a study of cytomegalovirus exposure and HLA in healthy donors. Repertoires were generated with immunoSEQ multiplex PCR, while TCRdb's copy carries only in-frame clones and drops some. The repertoire has fewer than 150,000 clones, roughly 70% of them found once; the top ten carry less than 4%. The sample comprised PBMCs. These receptors were obtained from a man aged 30-40 years in good health and CMV-seronegative. The CDR3 runs from the conserved cysteine through the conserved F or W. The D gene is left open where the match is weak. Expanded clones are given a class, and other clones once, few, many or no size at all.

d_gene | abundance | j_gene | v_gene | CDR3nt | CDR3aa
TRBD1 | . | TRBJ2-5 | TRBV27 | TGTGCCAGCAGTTTAGCCAGGGGGCGGTGGGAGACCCAGTACTTC | CASSLARGRWETQYF
. | . | TRBJ1-5 | TRBV10-3 | TGTGCCATCAGTGGGGGGGTCTCCCAGCCCCAGCATTTT | CAISGGVSQPQHF
. | . | TRBJ2-2 | TRBV6-1 | TGTGCCAGCAGGGACTCGGGGACCGGGGAGCTGTTTTTT | CASRDSGTGELFF
TRBD2 | . | TRBJ2-1 | TRBV9 | TGTGCCAGCAGCGTCGGGACTAGCAGCTCCTACAATGAGCAGTTCTTC | CASSVGTSSSYNEQFF
TRBD1 | . | TRBJ2-5 | TRBV6-1 | TGTGCCAGCAGCGACAGGGGGTTATGGGAGACCCAGTACTTC | CASSDRGLWETQYF
. | . | TRBJ1-1 | TRBV7-3 | TGTGCCAGCAGCTTATCCGGACACCTGAACACTGAAGCTTTCTTT | CASSLSGHLNTEAFF
TRBD1 | . | TRBJ2-1 | TRBV5-1 | TGCGCCAGCAGCCCCGACAGGGGGGCGGGCAATGAGCAGTTCTTC | CASSPDRGAGNEQFF
. | . | TRBJ2-5 | TRBV6-6 | TGTGCCAGCAGTTACCTCTACCCTCGAGAGACCCAGTACTTC | CASSYLYPRETQYF
TRBD2 | . | TRBJ2-7 | TRBV2 | TGTGCCAGCATAGGCGGGAGCTACGAGCAGTACTTC | CASIGGSYEQYF
TRBD2 | . | TRBJ2-7 | TRBV6-6 | TGTGCCAGCAGTTACCCGCTGGGACTAGCGAACGAGCAGTACTTC | CASSYPLGLANEQYF
. | few | TRBJ1-3 | TRBV28 | TGTGCCAGCAGTCCCCGCTTGTCAGGCACCATATATTTT | CASSPRLSGTIYF
. | . | TRBJ2-1 | TRBV11-1 | TGTGCCAGCAGCTACAGACTAGGTGCCTACAATGAGCAGTTCTTC | CASSYRLGAYNEQFF
TRBD1 | . | TRBJ2-1 | TRBV5-4 | TGTGCCAGCAGCTTACAGGGGAATGAGCAGTTCTTC | CASSLQGNEQFF
TRBD1 | few | TRBJ2-5 | TRBV6-6 | TGTGCCAGCAGTTCCCGGGACAGACAAAAAACCCAGTACTTC | CASSSRDRQKTQYF
. | . | TRBJ2-7 | TRBV6-1 | TGTGCCAGCAGTTCCCGGGCAGGGCCCTACGAGCAGTACTTC | CASSSRAGPYEQYF
. | . | TRBJ1-1 | TRBV28 | TGTGCCAGCAGTTCCCAGAGGCACGGGGTGAACACTGAAGCTTTCTTT | CASSSQRHGVNTEAFF
TRBD1 | . | TRBJ1-1 | TRBV6-5 | TGTGCCAGCAGTTACTCGTGGACAGGCATGAACACTGAAGCTTTCTTT | CASSYSWTGMNTEAFF